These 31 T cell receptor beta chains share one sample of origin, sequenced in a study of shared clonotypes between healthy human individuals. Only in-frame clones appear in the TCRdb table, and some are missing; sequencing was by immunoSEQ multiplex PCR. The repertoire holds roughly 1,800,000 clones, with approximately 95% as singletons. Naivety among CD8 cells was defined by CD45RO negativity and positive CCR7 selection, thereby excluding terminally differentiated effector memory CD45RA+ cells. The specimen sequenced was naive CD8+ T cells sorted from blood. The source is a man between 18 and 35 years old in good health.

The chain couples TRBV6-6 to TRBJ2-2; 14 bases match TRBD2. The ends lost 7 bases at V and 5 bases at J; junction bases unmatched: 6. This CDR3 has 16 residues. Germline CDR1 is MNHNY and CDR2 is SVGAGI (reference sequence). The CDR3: CASILGLAGGTGELFF. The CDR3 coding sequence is TGTGCCAGCATCCTCGGACTAGCGGGAGGAACCGGGGAGCTGTTTTTT.

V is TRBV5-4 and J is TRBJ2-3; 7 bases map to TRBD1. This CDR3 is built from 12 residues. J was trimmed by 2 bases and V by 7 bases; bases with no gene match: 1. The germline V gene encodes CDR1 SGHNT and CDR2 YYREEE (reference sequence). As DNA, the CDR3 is TGTGCCAGCGGACAGGCCACAGATACGCAGTATTTT. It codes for CASGQATDTQYF.

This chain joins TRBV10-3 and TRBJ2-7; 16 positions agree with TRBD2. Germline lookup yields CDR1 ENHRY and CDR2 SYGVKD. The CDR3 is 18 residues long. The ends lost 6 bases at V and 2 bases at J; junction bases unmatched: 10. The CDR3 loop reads CAISLGLAGGPSPYEQYF. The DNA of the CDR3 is TGTGCCATCAGCTTGGGACTAGCGGGAGGGCCAAGCCCCTACGAGCAGTACTTC.

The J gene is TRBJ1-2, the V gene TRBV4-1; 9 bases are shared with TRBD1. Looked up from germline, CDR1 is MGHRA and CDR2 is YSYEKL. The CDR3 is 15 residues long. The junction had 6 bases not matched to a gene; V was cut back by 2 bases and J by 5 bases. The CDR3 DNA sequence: TGCGCCAGCAGCCAAACGGGACAGGGATTTTATGGCTACACCTTC. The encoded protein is CASSQTGQGFYGYTF.

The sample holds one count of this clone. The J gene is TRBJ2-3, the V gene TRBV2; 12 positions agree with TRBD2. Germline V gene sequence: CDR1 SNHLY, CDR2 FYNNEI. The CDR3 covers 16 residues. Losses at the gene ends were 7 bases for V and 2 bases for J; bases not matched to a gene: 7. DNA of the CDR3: TGTGCCAGCAAATTCGGACTAGCGGGGCCCACAGATACGCAGTATTTT. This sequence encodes CASKFGLAGPTDTQYF.

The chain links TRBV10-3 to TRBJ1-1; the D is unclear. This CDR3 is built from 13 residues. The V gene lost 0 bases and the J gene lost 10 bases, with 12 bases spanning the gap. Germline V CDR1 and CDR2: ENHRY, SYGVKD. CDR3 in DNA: TGTGCCATCAGTGAGTCGACTCGCGAGGCAGCTTTCTTT. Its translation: CAISESTREAAFF.

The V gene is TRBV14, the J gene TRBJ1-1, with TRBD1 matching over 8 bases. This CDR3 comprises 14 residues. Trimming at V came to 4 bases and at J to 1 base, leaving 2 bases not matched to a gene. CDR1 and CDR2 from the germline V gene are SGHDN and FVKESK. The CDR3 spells CASSPTGANTEAFF. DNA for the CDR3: TGTGCCAGCAGCCCGACAGGGGCGAACACTGAAGCTTTCTTT.

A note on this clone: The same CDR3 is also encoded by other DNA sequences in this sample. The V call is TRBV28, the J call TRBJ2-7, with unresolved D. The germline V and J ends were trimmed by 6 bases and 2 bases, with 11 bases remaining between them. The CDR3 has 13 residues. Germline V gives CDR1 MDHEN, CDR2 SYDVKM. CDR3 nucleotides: TGTGCCAGCAGCCTTGGTCGAACCTACGAGCAGTACTTC. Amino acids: CASSLGRTYEQYF.

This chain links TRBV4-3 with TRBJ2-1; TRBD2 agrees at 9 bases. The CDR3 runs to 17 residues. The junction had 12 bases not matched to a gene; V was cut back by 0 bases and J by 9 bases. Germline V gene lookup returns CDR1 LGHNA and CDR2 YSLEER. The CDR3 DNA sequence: TGCGCCAGCAGCCAAGACCGTAGCGGGAGAGTAAGGAGTGAGCAGTTCTTC. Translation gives CASSQDRSGRVRSEQFF.

CDR3 coding DNA: TGTGCCAGCAGTGAATATGGGGACTGGGACAGGGTCTATGGCTACACCTTC. This codes for CASSEYGDWDRVYGYTF. V usage is TRBV2 and J usage is TRBJ1-2; the match to TRBD1 covers 9 bases. The CDR3 has 17 amino acids. V lost 2 bases and J lost 4; bases outside the gene matches: 11. Per the germline V gene, CDR1 is SNHLY and CDR2 is FYNNEI.

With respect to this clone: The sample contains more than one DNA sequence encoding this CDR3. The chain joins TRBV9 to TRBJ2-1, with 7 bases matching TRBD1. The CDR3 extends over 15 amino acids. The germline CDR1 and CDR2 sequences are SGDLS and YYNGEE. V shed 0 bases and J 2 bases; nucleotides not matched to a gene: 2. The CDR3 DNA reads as TGTGCCAGCAGCGTAGGAGGGGGCCCCTACAATGAGCAGTTCTTC. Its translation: CASSVGGGPYNEQFF. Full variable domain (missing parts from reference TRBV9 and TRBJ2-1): DSGVTQTPKHLITATGQRVTLRCSPRSGDLSVYWYQQSLDQGLQFLIQYYNGEERAKGNILERFSAQQFPDLHSELNLSSLELGDSALYFCASSVGGGPYNEQFFGPGTRLTVL.

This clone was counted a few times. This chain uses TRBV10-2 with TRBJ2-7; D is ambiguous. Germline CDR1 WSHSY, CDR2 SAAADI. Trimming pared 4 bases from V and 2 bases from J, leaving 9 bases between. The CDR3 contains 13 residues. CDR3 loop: CASSVGLAYEQYF. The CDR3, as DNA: TGCGCCAGCAGTGTAGGCCTTGCCTACGAGCAGTACTTC.

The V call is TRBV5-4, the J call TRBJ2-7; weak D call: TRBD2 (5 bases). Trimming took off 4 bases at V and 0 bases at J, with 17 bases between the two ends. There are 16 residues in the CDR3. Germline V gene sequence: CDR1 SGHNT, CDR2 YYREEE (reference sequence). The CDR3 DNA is TGTGCCAGCAGCAGCTGGACGGAGGCCAGCTCCTACGAGCAGTACTTC. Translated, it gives CASSSWTEASSYEQYF.

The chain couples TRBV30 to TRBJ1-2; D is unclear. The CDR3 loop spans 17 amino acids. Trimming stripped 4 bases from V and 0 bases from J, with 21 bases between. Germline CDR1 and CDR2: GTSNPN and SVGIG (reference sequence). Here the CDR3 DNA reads TGTGCCTGGACACTTTTTATGGCCCCCGTGACTAACTATGGCTACACCTTC. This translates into CAWTLFMAPVTNYGYTF. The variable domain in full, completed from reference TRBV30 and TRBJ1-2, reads SQTIHQWPATLVQPVGSPLSLECTVEGTSNPNLYWYRQAAGRGLQLLFYSVGIGQISSEVPQNLSASRPQDRQFILSSKKLLLSDSGFYLCAWTLFMAPVTNYGYTFGSGTRLTVV.

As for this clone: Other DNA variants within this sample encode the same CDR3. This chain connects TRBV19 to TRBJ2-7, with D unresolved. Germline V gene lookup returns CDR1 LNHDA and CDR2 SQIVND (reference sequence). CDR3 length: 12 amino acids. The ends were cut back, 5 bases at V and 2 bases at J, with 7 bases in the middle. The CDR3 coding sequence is TGTGCCAGTAGTGGTCCCGCCTACGAGCAGTACTTC. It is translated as CASSGPAYEQYF.

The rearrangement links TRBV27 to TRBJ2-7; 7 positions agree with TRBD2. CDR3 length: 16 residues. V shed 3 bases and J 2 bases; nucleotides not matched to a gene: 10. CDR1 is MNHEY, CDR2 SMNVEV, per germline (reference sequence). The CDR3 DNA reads TGTGCCAGCAGTTTCCTAGGGGTAGCGGGCACCTACGAGCAGTACTTC. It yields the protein CASSFLGVAGTYEQYF.

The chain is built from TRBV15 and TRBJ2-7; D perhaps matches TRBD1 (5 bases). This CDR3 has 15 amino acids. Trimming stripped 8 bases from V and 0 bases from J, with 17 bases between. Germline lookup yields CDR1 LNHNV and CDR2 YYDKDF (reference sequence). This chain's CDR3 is CATSGRGLSSYEQYF. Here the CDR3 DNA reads TGTGCCACCTCCGGTAGGGGCCTCAGCTCCTACGAGCAGTACTTC.

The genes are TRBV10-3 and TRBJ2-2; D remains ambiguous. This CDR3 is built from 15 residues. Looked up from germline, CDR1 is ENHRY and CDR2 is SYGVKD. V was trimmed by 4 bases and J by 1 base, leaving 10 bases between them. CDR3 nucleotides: TGTGCCATCAGTGTTGATAAGCTGAACACCGGGGAGCTGTTTTTT. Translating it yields CAISVDKLNTGELFF.

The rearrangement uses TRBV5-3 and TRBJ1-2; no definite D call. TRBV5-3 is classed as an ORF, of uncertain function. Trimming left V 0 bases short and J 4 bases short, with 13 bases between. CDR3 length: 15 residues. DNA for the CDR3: TGTGCCAGAAGCTTGGAGTGGGCGGGTGCCTATGGCTACACCTTC. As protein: CARSLEWAGAYGYTF.

This CDR3 is CASSRPGALYEQYF. The DNA of the CDR3 is TGCGCCAGCAGCCGGCCGGGGGCATTATACGAGCAGTACTTC. The rearrangement uses TRBV5-1 and TRBJ2-7; tentatively, D is TRBD1 or TRBD2 (6 bases each). The CDR3 totals 14 residues. V was clipped by 4 bases and J by 4 bases, with 15 bases between them. The germline CDR1 and CDR2 sequences are SGHRS and YFSETQ.

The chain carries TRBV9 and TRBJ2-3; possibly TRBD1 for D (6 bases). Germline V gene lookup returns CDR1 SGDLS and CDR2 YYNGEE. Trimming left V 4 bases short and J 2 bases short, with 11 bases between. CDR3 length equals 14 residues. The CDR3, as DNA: TGTGCCAGCAGCAAGGGACACCCCACAGATACGCAGTATTTT. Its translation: CASSKGHPTDTQYF.

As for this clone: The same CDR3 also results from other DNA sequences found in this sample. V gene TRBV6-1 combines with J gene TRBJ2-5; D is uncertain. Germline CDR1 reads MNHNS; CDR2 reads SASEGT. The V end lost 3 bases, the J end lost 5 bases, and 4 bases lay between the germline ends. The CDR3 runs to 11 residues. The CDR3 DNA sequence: TGTGCCAGCAGTGACCGCGAGACCCAGTACTTC. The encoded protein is CASSDRETQYF.

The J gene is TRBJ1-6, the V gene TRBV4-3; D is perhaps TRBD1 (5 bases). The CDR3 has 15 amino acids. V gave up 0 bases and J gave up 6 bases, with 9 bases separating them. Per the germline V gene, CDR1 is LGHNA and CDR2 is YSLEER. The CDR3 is CASSQEGGINSPLHF. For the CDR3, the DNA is TGCGCCAGCAGCCAAGAGGGGGGAATTAATTCACCCCTCCACTTT.

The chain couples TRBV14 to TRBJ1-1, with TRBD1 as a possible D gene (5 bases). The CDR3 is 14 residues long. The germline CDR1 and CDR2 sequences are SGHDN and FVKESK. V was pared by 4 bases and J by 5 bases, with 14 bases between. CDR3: CASSPGEGMTEAFF. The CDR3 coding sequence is TGTGCCAGCAGCCCTGGGGAGGGGATGACTGAAGCTTTCTTT. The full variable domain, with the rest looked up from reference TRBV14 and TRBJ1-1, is EAGVTQFPSHSVIEKGQTVTLRCDPISGHDNLYWYRRVMGKEIKFLLHFVKESKQDESGMPNNRFLAERTGGTYSTLKVQPAELEDSGVYFCASSPGEGMTEAFFGQGTRLTVV.

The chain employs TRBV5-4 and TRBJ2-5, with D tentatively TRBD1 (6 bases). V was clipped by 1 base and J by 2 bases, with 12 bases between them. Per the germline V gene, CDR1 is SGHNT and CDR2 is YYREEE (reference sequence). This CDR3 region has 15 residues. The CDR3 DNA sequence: TGTGCCAGCAGCTTGACAGGGCTACGGCAAGAGACCCAGTACTTC. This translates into CASSLTGLRQETQYF.

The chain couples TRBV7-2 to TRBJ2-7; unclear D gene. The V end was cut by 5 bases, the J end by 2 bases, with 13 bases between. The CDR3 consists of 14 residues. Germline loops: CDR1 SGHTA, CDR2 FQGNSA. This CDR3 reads CASSPPGLTYEQYF. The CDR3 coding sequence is TGTGCCAGCAGCCCCCCCGGTCTAACCTACGAGCAGTACTTC.

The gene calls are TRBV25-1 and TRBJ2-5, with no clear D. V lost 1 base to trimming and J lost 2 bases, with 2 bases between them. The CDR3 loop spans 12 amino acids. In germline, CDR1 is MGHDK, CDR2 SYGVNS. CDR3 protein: CASSESQETQYF. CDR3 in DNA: TGTGCCAGCAGTGAATCTCAAGAGACCCAGTACTTC.

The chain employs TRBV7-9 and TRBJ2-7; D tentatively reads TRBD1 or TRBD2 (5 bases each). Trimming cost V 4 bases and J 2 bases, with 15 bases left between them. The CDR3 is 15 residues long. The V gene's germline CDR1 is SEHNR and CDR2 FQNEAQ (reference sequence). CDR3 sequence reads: CASSSTEGLPYEQYF. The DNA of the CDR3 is TGTGCCAGCAGCTCAACTGAGGGGCTCCCCTACGAGCAGTACTTC.

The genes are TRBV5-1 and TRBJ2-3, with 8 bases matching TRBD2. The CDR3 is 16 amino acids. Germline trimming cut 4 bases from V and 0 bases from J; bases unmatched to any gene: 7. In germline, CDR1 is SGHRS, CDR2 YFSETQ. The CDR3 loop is CASSPRLASSTDTQYF. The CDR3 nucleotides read TGCGCCAGCAGCCCCCGACTAGCGAGCAGCACAGATACGCAGTATTTT. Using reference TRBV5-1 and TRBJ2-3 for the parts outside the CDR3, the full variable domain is KAGVTQTPRYLIKTRGQQVTLSCSPISGHRSVSWYQQTPGQGLQFLFEYFSETQRNKGNFPGRFSGRQFSNSRSEMNVSTLELGDSALYLCASSPRLASSTDTQYFGPGTRLTVL.

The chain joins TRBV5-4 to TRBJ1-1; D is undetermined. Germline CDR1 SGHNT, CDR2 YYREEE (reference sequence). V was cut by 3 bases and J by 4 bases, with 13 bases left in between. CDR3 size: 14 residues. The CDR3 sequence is CASSWEEVGTEAFF. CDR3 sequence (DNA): TGTGCCAGCAGCTGGGAGGAGGTGGGCACTGAAGCTTTCTTT.

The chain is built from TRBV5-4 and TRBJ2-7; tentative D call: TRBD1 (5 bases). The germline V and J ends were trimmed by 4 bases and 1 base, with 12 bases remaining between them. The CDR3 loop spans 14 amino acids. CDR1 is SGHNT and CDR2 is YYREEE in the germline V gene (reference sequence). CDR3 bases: TGTGCCAGCAGCGACGCACAGGCTTCCTACGAGCAGTACTTC. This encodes CASSDAQASYEQYF.